This passage covers 4 T cell receptor beta chains from one sample sequenced in a study of regulatory T cells in long-lasting Graves disease. As for time point: newly diagnosed GD, antithyroid drugs for less than 3 months. PBMCs provided the RNA from which the TCR library was made. Building the TCR beta libraries relied on iRepertoire HTBI primers, and CDR3 regions underwent Arm-PCR. TCRdb re-derived calls from the multiplex PCR reads in MiXCR, one entry per CDR3 protein. The sample contains roughly 400,000 distinct CDR3 sequences, approximately 15% of which appear only once. The same data also contributed to another study, on T cells in Graves' hyperthyroidism and ophthalmopathy.

The material sequenced was peripheral blood mononuclear cells (PBMCs), taken at new diagnosis, from a patient treated with antithyroid drugs. The receptors were gathered from a woman aged 40 to 49 with Graves disease.

This clonotype was recorded a few times. The DNA of the CDR3 is TGTGCCACAGGACAGGCCTACGAGCAGTACTTC. It specifies CATGQAYEQYF. The chain employs TRBV19 and TRBJ2-7; TRBD1 matches at 7 bases. Germline loops: CDR1 LNHDA, CDR2 SQIVND (reference sequence). V trimming: 10 bases; J trimming: 2 bases; junction bases outside the gene matches: 2. CDR3 length: 11 amino acids.

There are many counts of this clonotype. The chain employs TRBV12-3 or TRBV12-4 and TRBJ2-1, with TRBD2 identical over 12 bases. This CDR3 is built from 15 residues. V lost 5 bases to trimming and J lost 8 bases; unmatched junction nucleotides: 7. In DNA form, the CDR3 reads TGTGCCAGCAGTCCCACTAGCGGGAGGTTTTATGAGCAGTTCTTC. Translation gives CASSPTSGRFYEQFF.

This clonotype was observed a handful of times. The chain combines TRBV20-1 with TRBJ2-7; 10 bases are shared with TRBD2. CDR3 length: 14 residues. In germline, CDR1 is DFQATT, CDR2 SNEGSKA (reference sequence). The trim removed 4 bases at V and 4 bases at J, leaving 7 bases unmatched. The CDR3 loop is CSAIKTSGIYEQYF. DNA for the CDR3: TGCAGTGCTATAAAAACTAGCGGGATTTACGAGCAGTACTTC.

This clonotype has ten or more counts. The chain couples TRBV19 to TRBJ1-1; D is undetermined. CDR3 length equals 13 residues. Germline CDR1 reads LNHDA; CDR2 reads SQIVND (reference sequence). Trimming shortened V by 6 bases and J by 1 base, and 9 bases separated the two germline ends. CDR3 nucleotide sequence: TGTGCCAGTAGGGTGGGCCCGAACACTGAAGCTTTCTTT. This translates into CASRVGPNTEAFF.